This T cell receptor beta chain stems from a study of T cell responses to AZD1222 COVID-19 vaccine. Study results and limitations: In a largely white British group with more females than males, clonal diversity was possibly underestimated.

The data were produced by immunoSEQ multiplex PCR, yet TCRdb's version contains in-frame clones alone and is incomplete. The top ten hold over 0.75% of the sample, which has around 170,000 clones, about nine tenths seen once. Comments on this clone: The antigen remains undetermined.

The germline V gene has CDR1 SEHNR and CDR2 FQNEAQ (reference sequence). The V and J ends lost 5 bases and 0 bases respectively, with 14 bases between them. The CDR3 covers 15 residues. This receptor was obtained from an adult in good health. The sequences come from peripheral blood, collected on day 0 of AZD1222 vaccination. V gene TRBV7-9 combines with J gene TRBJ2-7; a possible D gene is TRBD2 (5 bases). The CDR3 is CASSPLERDSYEQYF. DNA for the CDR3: TGTGCCAGCAGCCCCCTAGAGAGGGACTCCTACGAGCAGTACTTC.